This T cell receptor beta chain derives from a study of Tregs in tolerant kidney transplant recipients. Study at large: An approximately 3-day belatacept mixed lymphocyte reaction, sometimes plus 5-day graft donor restimulation, preceded CD4+CD25+CD127- sorting. General study findings and limits: The most relevant donor-specific Treg TCRbeta repertoire apparently came from expansion with activated donor B cells.

CDR3 length: 15 amino acids. V gave up 3 bases and J gave up 2 bases; unmatched junction bases: 8. Per the germline V gene, CDR1 is SGDLS and CDR2 is YYNGEE. Note on this clone: What it recognizes is unknown.

Assay used: immunoSEQ multiplex PCR; TCRdb lists only in-frame clones, some missing. The data contain tens of thousands of clones, 95% to 96% of them singletons. The specimen was Tregs from blood cultured with allogeneic cells. The chain employs TRBV9 and TRBJ2-7, with 7 bases matching TRBD2. The receptor's source is a human donor in good health. The CDR3 spells CASSAHSSGTYEQYF. CDR3 coding DNA: TGTGCCAGCAGCGCCCATTCTAGCGGCACCTACGAGCAGTACTTC.